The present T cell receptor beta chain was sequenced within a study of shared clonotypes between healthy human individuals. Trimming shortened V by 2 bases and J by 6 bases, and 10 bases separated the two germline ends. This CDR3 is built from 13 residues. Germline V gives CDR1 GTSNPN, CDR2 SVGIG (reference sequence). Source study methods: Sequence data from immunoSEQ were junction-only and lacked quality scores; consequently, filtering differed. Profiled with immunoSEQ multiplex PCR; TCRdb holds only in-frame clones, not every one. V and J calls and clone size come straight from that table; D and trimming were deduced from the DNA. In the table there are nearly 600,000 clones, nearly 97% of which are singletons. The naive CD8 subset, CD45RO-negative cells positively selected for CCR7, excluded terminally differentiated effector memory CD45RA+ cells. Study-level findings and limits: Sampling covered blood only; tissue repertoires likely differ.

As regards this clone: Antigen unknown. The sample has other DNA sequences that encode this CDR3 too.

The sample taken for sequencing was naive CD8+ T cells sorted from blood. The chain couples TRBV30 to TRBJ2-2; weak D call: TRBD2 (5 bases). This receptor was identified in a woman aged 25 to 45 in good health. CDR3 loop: CAWSLAGAGELFF. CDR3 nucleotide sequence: TGTGCCTGGAGTCTAGCAGGAGCCGGGGAGCTGTTTTTT.